The rows below give T cell receptor beta chains drawn from one sample of a study of blood T cell repertoires in COVID-19. Produced via immunoSEQ multiplex PCR; TCRdb's table is partial and in-frame only. Of nearly 55,000 clones listed, more than 60% were seen once; the top ten hold 15%. Sequencing used peripheral blood. These receptors all come from a human donor with active or convalescent COVID-19. The donor label of this sample is uncertain. Each CDR3 is given with its conserved first and last residue. The D gene is left open where the match is weak. Expanded clones are given a class, and other clones once, few, many or no size at all.

j_gene	v_gene	d_gene	abundance	CDR3nt	CDR3aa
TRBJ2-6	TRBV7-9	-	-	TGTGCCAGCAGCAGTCCCCGGGCTGGGGCCAACGTCCTGACTTTC	CASSSPRAGANVLTF
TRBJ2-1	TRBV11-1	TRBD2	-	TGTGCCAGCAGCTTAAGCGGGAGGGCCGAGAATGAGCAGTTCTTC	CASSLSGRAENEQFF
TRBJ2-7	TRBV18	-	-	TGTGCCAGCTCACCACCTTACGCGGGGCGGGGCGAGCAGTACTTC	CASSPPYAGRGEQYF
TRBJ1-1	TRBV30	TRBD1	-	TGTGCCTGGGATCAGGGGGACACTGAAGCTTTCTTT	CAWDQGDTEAFF
TRBJ1-1	TRBV28	TRBD1	few	TGTGCCAGCAGTTTGGGGGGACAGCCTAGAACTGAAGCTTTCTTT	CASSLGGQPRTEAFF
TRBJ1-5	TRBV20-1	TRBD1	few	TGCAGTGCTACTGACAGGGGCCGATTGCGGAATCAGCCCCAGCATTTT	CSATDRGRLRNQPQHF
TRBJ2-7	TRBV19	TRBD2	-	TGTGCCAGTACAGTTTCGAGCGGGGACTACGAGCAGTACTTC	CASTVSSGDYEQYF
TRBJ2-7	TRBV6-5	TRBD2	few	TGTGCCAGCGGCGGGAGGGCCTACGAGCAGTACTTC	CASGGRAYEQYF
TRBJ2-3	TRBV7-2	TRBD1	once	TGTGCCAGCAGCCTAGGGACAGGGGGCTTGTCAGATACGCAGTATTTT	CASSLGTGGLSDTQYF
TRBJ2-3	TRBV29-1	-	-	TGCAGCGTTGAAGAGTCGCAGCGGACCACAGATACGCAGTATTTT	CSVEESQRTTDTQYF
TRBJ1-2	TRBV6-6	-	-	TGTGCCAGCAGTCCCGACACCGTCTATGGCTACACCTTC	CASSPDTVYGYTF
TRBJ1-2	TRBV3-1/TRBV3-2	TRBD1	-	TGTGCCAGCAGCCAAACCCGGACAGGGGGCGACTATGGCTACACCTTC	CASSQTRTGGDYGYTF
TRBJ1-1	TRBV6-5	TRBD1	-	TGTGCCTGCCTGTCGGACAGGGTCCAGGGCACTGAAGCTTTCTTT	CACLSDRVQGTEAFF
TRBJ2-1	TRBV6-5	-	-	TGTGCCAGCAGTTACAGGTCCCGGGCCTACAATGAGCAGTTCTTC	CASSYRSRAYNEQFF
TRBJ1-1	TRBV19	-	once	TGTGCCAGTAGTAGCACCAGGGTCACTGAAGCTTTCTTT	CASSSTRVTEAFF
TRBJ2-1	TRBV5-5	TRBD2	-	TGTGCCAGCAGCTTGTCGGGTAGCGGGAGTTCCTACAATGAGCAGTTCTTC	CASSLSGSGSSYNEQFF
TRBJ2-1	TRBV4-3	TRBD1	once	TGCGCCAGCAGCCAAGATCCGGGACAGGGGCTTCTCCCCCAGTTCTTC	CASSQDPGQGLLPQFF
TRBJ1-1	TRBV6-5	-	-	TGTGCCAGCACCTCTAGGAGAGATGAAGCTTTCTTT	CASTSRRDEAFF
TRBJ2-5	TRBV5-1	TRBD1	-	TGCGCCAGCAGCTTTGAGGGACAGCAGGGAGAGACCCAGTACTTC	CASSFEGQQGETQYF
TRBJ1-3	TRBV19	-	-	TGTGCCAGTAGTCACCGGGGTGAGAGGGCTGGAAACACCATATATTTT	CASSHRGERAGNTIYF
TRBJ2-1	TRBV9	-	-	TGTGCCAGCAGCGTGTCACGTCCGGAGAACAATGAGCAGTTCTTC	CASSVSRPENNEQFF
TRBJ2-3	TRBV4-2	-	-	TGTGCCAGCAGCCAAGAAACAAGGGGGGGCCTGAGCACAGATACGCAGTATTTT	CASSQETRGGLSTDTQYF
TRBJ2-7	TRBV11-1	TRBD2	-	TGTGCCAGCAGCTTACGCGGGGGCTACGAGCAGTACTTC	CASSLRGGYEQYF
TRBJ2-7	TRBV5-6	TRBD1	-	TGTGCCAGCAGCCTGGGGGACAGGGTCTCCTACGAGCAGTACTTC	CASSLGDRVSYEQYF
TRBJ2-5	TRBV5-1	-	-	TGCGCCAGCAGCTTGGTCACAGGGAATGGAGAGACCCAGTACTTC	CASSLVTGNGETQYF
TRBJ1-5	TRBV21-1	-	-	TGTGCCAGCAGCAATAGAGGGGGCGGCAATCAGCCCCAGCATTTT	CASSNRGGGNQPQHF
TRBJ1-4	TRBV11-2	-	-	TGTGCCAGCAGCTCCATGGGGGGGCGCTTTGAAAAACTGTTTTTT	CASSSMGGRFEKLFF
TRBJ2-7	TRBV5-1	TRBD2	-	TGCGCCAGCAGCTCGGGACTAGCGGGAGAGTACGAGCAGTACTTC	CASSSGLAGEYEQYF
TRBJ1-1	TRBV19	TRBD1	-	TGTGCCAGTAGGATCGACAGGGGGCGAGGCGGGTACGGAAGAACTGAAGCTTTCTTT	CASRIDRGRGGYGRTEAFF
TRBJ2-3	TRBV29-1	TRBD1	-	TGCAGCGTTGTGGGACAGGGCACAGATACGCAGTATTTT	CSVVGQGTDTQYF
TRBJ1-1	TRBV27	TRBD1	-	TGTGCCAGCAGTTTTCGGGACAGGGTTGGAGCTTTCTTT	CASSFRDRVGAFF
TRBJ2-2	TRBV9	TRBD1	-	TGTGCCAGCAGCGTTCAGACAGGGATCACCGGGGAGCTGTTTTTT	CASSVQTGITGELFF
TRBJ2-7	TRBV5-1	-	-	TGCGCCAGCAGCTTGGACATAACCTACGAGCAGTACTTC	CASSLDITYEQYF
TRBJ1-2	TRBV10-3	-	-	TGTGCCATCAGTGAGTCGGGGCCGCCCCGACGGGGCTACACCTTC	CAISESGPPRRGYTF
TRBJ1-1	TRBV7-9	TRBD1	-	TGTGCCAGCAGCTCAAGACAGGGACGAACTGAAGCTTTCTTT	CASSSRQGRTEAFF
TRBJ2-7	TRBV10-3	TRBD1	-	TGTGCCATCCTTTCCGGGACAGAGACCTACGAGCAGTACTTC	CAILSGTETYEQYF
TRBJ1-6	TRBV9	TRBD1	-	TGTGCCAGCAGTAAAGGGGGCAGCTCCTATAATTCACCCCTCCACTTT	CASSKGGSSYNSPLHF
TRBJ1-4	TRBV4-3	-	-	TGCGCCAGCAGCCAAGATCTTTATGAACAGGGAGGGGAAAAACTGTTTTTT	CASSQDLYEQGGEKLFF
TRBJ2-1	TRBV12-5	TRBD1	-	TGTGCTAGTGGTTTGGGACAGGGTAGTGAGCAGTTCTTC	CASGLGQGSEQFF
TRBJ2-2	TRBV4-3	TRBD2	-	TGCGCCAGCAGCCATGAGACTAGCATCACCGGGGAGCTGTTTTTT	CASSHETSITGELFF
TRBJ1-2	TRBV6-2/TRBV6-3	-	-	TGTGCCAGCAGTTACTACCAGACAGGATCCCACTCCTTCTATGGCTACACCTTC	CASSYYQTGSHSFYGYTF
TRBJ2-2	TRBV23-1	TRBD2	-	TGCGCCAGCGGGAGGGTGGTCGGGGAGCTGTTTTTT	CASGRVVGELFF
TRBJ2-7	TRBV7-8	TRBD2	-	TGTGCCAGCGCCAAGACTAGCGGCTCATCCTACGAGCAGTACTTC	CASAKTSGSSYEQYF
TRBJ1-2	TRBV27	-	-	TGTGCCAGCAGCCCCGCCCCACAGGGTGGCTATGGCTACACCTTC	CASSPAPQGGYGYTF
TRBJ1-5	TRBV18	TRBD1	few	TGTGCCAGCTCTTCCAACAGGGGAAGTATCAATCAGCCCCAGCATTTT	CASSSNRGSINQPQHF
TRBJ1-1	TRBV4-1	TRBD1	-	TGCGCCACCAGGGGGCGCCTCGACACTGAAGCTTTCTTT	CATRGRLDTEAFF
TRBJ2-3	TRBV9	TRBD2	-	TGTGCCAGCGGCCCTAGCGGGAGGGGGTCAGATACGCAGTATTTT	CASGPSGRGSDTQYF
TRBJ1-4	TRBV9	TRBD1	-	TGTGCCAGCAGCGTTAGTGGCAGGGGGGTAACTAATGAAAAACTGTTTTTT	CASSVSGRGVTNEKLFF
TRBJ1-5	TRBV7-2	-	-	TGTGCCAGCAGCTTAGAACGGGGCAATCAGCCCCAGCATTTT	CASSLERGNQPQHF
TRBJ2-7	TRBV7-8	-	-	TGTGCCAGCAGCTTAGCCAAGCGGTCGGACGAGCAGTACTTC	CASSLAKRSDEQYF
TRBJ1-4	TRBV27	TRBD1	-	TGTGCCAGCAGTTTAGGACAGGGACCTAATGAAAAACTGTTTTTT	CASSLGQGPNEKLFF
TRBJ2-7	TRBV5-6	-	-	TGTGCCAGCAGCTTGGACACCAGATCCTACGAGCAGTACTTC	CASSLDTRSYEQYF
TRBJ1-5	TRBV6-2/TRBV6-3	-	-	TGTGCCAGCAGCCAAGGACAGAGATTTAGCAATCAGCCCCAGCATTTT	CASSQGQRFSNQPQHF
TRBJ2-7	TRBV5-4	TRBD1	-	TGTGCCAGCAGCTCAGACTCAGGGGGCCACGAGCAGTACTTC	CASSSDSGGHEQYF
TRBJ2-1	TRBV3-1/TRBV3-2	-	-	TGTGCCAGCAGCCAAACCGGGACTCCTTACAATGAGCAGTTCTTC	CASSQTGTPYNEQFF
TRBJ2-2	TRBV13	-	-	TGTGCCAGCAGCTTATCGGGCGGGGAGCTGTTTTTT	CASSLSGGELFF